The clone carrying this TCR beta chain was seen many times. These data belong to a study of T cells after yellow fever vaccination. TCRdb independently ran MiXCR on the 5' RACE reads; one entry per CDR3 protein. The table lists hundreds of thousands of distinct CDR3 sequences, roughly 3.5% of them singletons. This CDR3 region has 15 residues. Germline CDR1 and CDR2: SGHVS and FQNEAQ. Trimming took 4 bases from V and 0 from J, leaving 9 bases between them. The chain has TRBV7-8 and TRBJ2-2; D possibly corresponds to TRBD1 (5 bases). The source material was PBMCs, sampled on the day of the yellow fever booster vaccination. The sequence was collected from a man between 18 and 35 years old who received the YFV17D yellow fever vaccine. The CDR3 DNA reads TGTGCCAGCAGCTCCAGGGCGTCGAACACCGGGGAGCTGTTTTTT. Translated: CASSSRASNTGELFF.